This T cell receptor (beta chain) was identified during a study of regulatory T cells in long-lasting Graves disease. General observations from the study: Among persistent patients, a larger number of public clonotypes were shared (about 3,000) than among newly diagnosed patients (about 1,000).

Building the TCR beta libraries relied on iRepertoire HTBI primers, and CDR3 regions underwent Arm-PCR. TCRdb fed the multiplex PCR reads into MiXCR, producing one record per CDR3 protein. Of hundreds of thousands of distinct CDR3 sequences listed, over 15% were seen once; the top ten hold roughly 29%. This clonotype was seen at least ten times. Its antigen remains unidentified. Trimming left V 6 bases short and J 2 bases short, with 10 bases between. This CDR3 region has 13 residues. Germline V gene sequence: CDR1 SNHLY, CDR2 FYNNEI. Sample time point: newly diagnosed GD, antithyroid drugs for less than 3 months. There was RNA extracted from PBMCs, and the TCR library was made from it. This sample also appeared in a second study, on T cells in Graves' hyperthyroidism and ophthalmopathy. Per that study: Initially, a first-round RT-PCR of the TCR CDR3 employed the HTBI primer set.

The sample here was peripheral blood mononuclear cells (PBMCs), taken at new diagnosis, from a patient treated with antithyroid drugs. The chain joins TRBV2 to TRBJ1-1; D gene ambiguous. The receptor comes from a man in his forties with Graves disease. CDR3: CASSAGVNTEAFF. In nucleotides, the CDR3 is TGTGCCAGCAGCGCGGGAGTTAACACTGAAGCTTTCTTT. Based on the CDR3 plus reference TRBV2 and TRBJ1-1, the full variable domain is EPEVTQTPSHQVTQMGQEVILRCVPISNHLYFYWYRQILGQKVEFLVSFYNNEISEKSEIFDDQFSVERPDGSNFTLKIRSTKLEDSAMYFCASSAGVNTEAFFGQGTRLTVV.